One and the same sample provided the 21 T cell receptor beta chains below, sequenced in a study of blood T cell repertoires in COVID-19. Clones were read by immunoSEQ multiplex PCR, and TCRdb kept only the in-frame ones, dropping some. The profile shows about 180,000 clones, 70% to 85% of them singletons. The sequenced material came from peripheral blood. Every receptor here comes from an elderly man with COVID-19, enrolled during active disease.

This chain connects TRBV7-7 to TRBJ2-7, with TRBD2 as a possible D gene (6 bases). V gave up 5 bases and J gave up 4 bases, with 12 bases separating them. The CDR3 is 13 amino acids. Per the germline V gene, CDR1 is SSHAT and CDR2 is FNYEAQ (reference sequence). The CDR3 DNA sequence: TGTGCCAGCAGCCCATCCCGGGGGTACGAGCAGTACTTC. Protein sequence: CASSPSRGYEQYF.

The chain carries TRBV18 and TRBJ2-7, with 8 nucleotides matching TRBD1. CDR3 length: 14 residues. V was clipped by 6 bases and J by 7 bases; unmatched bases: 11. Germline V lookup: CDR1 KGHSH, CDR2 LQKENI. CDR3: CASSGWTGRTEQYF. In nucleotides, the CDR3 is TGTGCCAGCTCCGGGTGGACAGGGCGAACGGAGCAGTACTTC.

This chain uses TRBV6-5 with TRBJ2-7, with 9 bases lining up with TRBD2. The CDR3 totals 15 residues. Germline V lookup: CDR1 MNHEY, CDR2 SVGAGI. Trimming removed 6 bases from V and 2 bases from J; junction bases left unmatched: 8. Here the CDR3 reads CASSLQRGDTYEQYF. Written as DNA, the CDR3 is TGTGCCAGCAGCCTCCAGCGGGGGGACACCTACGAGCAGTACTTC.

The chain recombines TRBV11-2 with TRBJ1-2; 7 bases fit TRBD1. There are 15 residues in the CDR3. Germline V CDR1 and CDR2: SGHAT, FQNNGV. Trimming took 2 bases from V and 3 from J; bases not matched to a gene: 6. The CDR3 DNA is TGTGCCAGCAGCTTAATTGGGGACAGATACTATGGCTACACCTTC. As protein: CASSLIGDRYYGYTF.

V gene TRBV12-3 or TRBV12-4 combines with J gene TRBJ1-1; perhaps TRBD1 as D (6 bases). Trimming removed 2 bases at V and 5 bases at J, with 9 bases between. The CDR3 is made up of 13 amino acids. The CDR3 sequence: CASSLYRVTEAFF. CDR3 nucleotides: TGTGCCAGCAGTTTATACAGGGTAACTGAAGCTTTCTTT.

The chain combines TRBV9 with TRBJ2-1; tentatively, D is TRBD1 (6 bases). In germline, CDR1 is SGDLS, CDR2 YYNGEE. Trimming took off 3 bases at V and 5 bases at J, with 18 bases between the two ends. This CDR3 is 16 amino acids long. The CDR3 DNA reads TGTGCCAGCAGCGAGGGGTGGGGCAGGGGTAACAATGAGCAGTTCTTC. It codes for CASSEGWGRGNNEQFF.

The chain uses TRBV2 and TRBJ1-1; D uncertain. Germline values: CDR1 SNHLY, CDR2 FYNNEI. Trimming shortened V by 7 bases and J by 1 base, and 13 bases separated the two germline ends. The CDR3 is made up of 14 amino acids. CDR3 bases: TGTGCCAGCACCACCACTCAGGCGAACACTGAAGCTTTCTTT. This encodes CASTTTQANTEAFF.

This chain joins TRBV7-3 and TRBJ2-2, with TRBD2 as a possible D gene (5 bases). The V end lost 5 bases, the J end lost 5 bases, and 15 bases lay between the germline ends. This CDR3 is 15 amino acids long. Germline V CDR1 and CDR2: SGHTA, FQGTGA. CDR3 nucleotides: TGTGCCAGCAGCCTTACTAGTTCGGAAACCGGGGAGCTGTTTTTT. Its protein product is CASSLTSSETGELFF.

With regard to this clone: This CDR3 is also generated by other DNA sequences in the sample. The chain has TRBV28 and TRBJ1-2; possibly TRBD1 for D (5 bases). V gave up 6 bases and J gave up 4 bases, with 15 bases separating them. The CDR3 is 14 residues long. The V gene's germline CDR1 is MDHEN and CDR2 SYDVKM. CDR3: CASSLGAGSYGYTF. Here the CDR3 DNA reads TGTGCCAGCAGCCTAGGAGCAGGGTCCTATGGCTACACCTTC.

Here the CDR3 DNA reads TGTGCCAGCAGCCAACACCGCGGCGGGGGGGCATCGACAGATACGCAGTATTTT. Translating it yields CASSQHRGGGASTDTQYF. The chain recombines TRBV3-1 (or the pseudogene TRBV3-2) with TRBJ2-3, with TRBD2 matching over 9 bases. The CDR3 extends over 18 amino acids. J gave up 3 bases and V 2 bases, and 12 bases lay outside the gene matches. CDR1 LGHDT and CDR2 YNNKEL come from the germline V gene (reference sequence).

The count of this clone is one. The chain joins TRBV19 to TRBJ1-2, with 10 bases lining up with TRBD1. CDR1 and CDR2 from the germline V gene are LNHDA and SQIVND (reference sequence). The junction had 7 bases not matched to a gene; V was cut back by 7 bases and J by 5 bases. The CDR3 spans 14 residues. The CDR3 DNA is TGTGCCAGTACCACCCCGGGACAGGGGTATGGCTACACCTTC. Translating it yields CASTTPGQGYGYTF.

On this clone itself: Other DNA sequences in the sample encode the same CDR3. The chain recombines TRBV7-3 with TRBJ1-1; D gene unclear. The CDR3 covers 14 residues. Germline-derived CDR1 and CDR2 are SGHTA and FQGTGA. V was pared by 2 bases and J by 1 base, with 8 bases between. The CDR3 DNA is TGTGCCAGCAGCTTATCGGCGGGGAACACTGAAGCTTTCTTT. Protein product: CASSLSAGNTEAFF.

V is TRBV7-9 and J is TRBJ2-1; the D gene is possibly TRBD2 (7 bases). Between the trimmed V and J ends, which lost 8 bases and 16 bases, there was a span of 21 bases. This CDR3 comprises 12 residues. Per germline, CDR1 SEHNR and CDR2 FQNEAQ (reference sequence). CDR3 in amino acids: CASDRPGGLLFF. Written as DNA, the CDR3 is TGTGCCAGCGACCGCCCGGGGGGCCTGCTCTTCTTC. Based on the CDR3 plus reference TRBV7-9 and TRBJ2-1, the full variable domain is DTGVSQNPRHKITKRGQNVTFRCDPISEHNRLYWYRQTLGQGPEFLTYFQNEAQLEKSRLLSDRFSAERPKGSFSTLEIQRTEQGDSAMYLCASDRPGGLLFFGPGTRLTVL.

The chain links TRBV3-1 (or the pseudogene TRBV3-2) to TRBJ1-6, with D possibly being TRBD1 (5 bases). CDR1 and CDR2 (germline): LGHDT, YNNKEL (reference sequence). Trimming left V 0 bases short and J 13 bases short, with 16 bases between. CDR3 size: 15 residues. The CDR3 region is CASSQDGGTLGPLHF. CDR3 nucleotide sequence: TGTGCCAGCAGCCAAGATGGGGGGACGCTGGGTCCCCTCCACTTT.

The rearrangement links TRBV18 to TRBJ2-2; D is unresolved. The CDR3 is 15 residues long. Germline CDR1 reads KGHSH; CDR2 reads LQKENI. Trimming stripped 1 base from V and 4 bases from J, with 10 bases between. CDR3 region: CASSPQTDRTGELFF. The CDR3 DNA reads as TGTGCCAGCTCACCACAAACAGACCGCACCGGGGAGCTGTTTTTT.

The chain employs TRBV7-9 and TRBJ2-2; TRBD2 aligns across 11 bases. There are 15 residues in the CDR3. Germline-derived CDR1 and CDR2 are SEHNR and FQNEAQ (reference sequence). V lost 5 bases, J lost 5 bases, and 4 bases stayed unmatched. The CDR3 region is CASSPSSGGTGELFF. The CDR3, as DNA: TGTGCCAGCAGCCCTTCTAGCGGGGGGACCGGGGAGCTGTTTTTT.

This rearrangement joins TRBV7-9 to TRBJ1-5, with D perhaps TRBD1 (5 bases). The length of the CDR3 is 15 residues. V was cut by 5 bases and J by 4 bases, with 15 bases left in between. In germline, CDR1 is SEHNR, CDR2 FQNEAQ (reference sequence). As DNA, the CDR3 is TGTGCCAGCAGCCCCTTGGGGGGGGGAAATCAGCCCCAGCATTTT. This sequence encodes CASSPLGGGNQPQHF.

The chain couples TRBV27 to TRBJ1-2; no firm D call. CDR1 MNHEY and CDR2 SMNVEV come from the germline V gene (reference sequence). V shed 4 bases and J shed 1 base, with 19 bases lying between them. This CDR3 is 17 amino acids long. Here the CDR3 reads CASSSLLRGLHNYGYTF. DNA of the CDR3: TGTGCCAGCAGTTCCCTACTTAGAGGTCTCCATAACTATGGCTACACCTTC.

The chain has TRBV5-6 and TRBJ1-1, with a possible D match to TRBD1 (6 bases). This CDR3 contains 14 residues. Trimming pared 3 bases from V and 5 bases from J, leaving 14 bases between. Looked up from germline, CDR1 is SGHDT and CDR2 is YYEEEE. CDR3 coding DNA: TGTGCCAGCAGCTCTACAGGGAGTCGTACTGAAGCTTTCTTT. This encodes CASSSTGSRTEAFF.

The chain recombines TRBV5-1 with TRBJ2-3, with 9 bases lining up with TRBD1. The J segment lost 2 bases and the V segment lost 4 bases, leaving 8 bases of the junction unmatched. Germline CDR1 SGHRS, CDR2 YFSETQ. The CDR3 sequence is 16 residues long. CDR3 nucleotide sequence: TGCGCCAGCAGCCCCTCCGGGACAGGGTTCACAGATACGCAGTATTTT. Translation gives CASSPSGTGFTDTQYF.

Comments on this clone: The junction does not match germline at one end; this may be a read error. This rearrangement joins TRBV6-4 to TRBJ1-6, with D maybe TRBD1 (5 bases). The germline V gene has CDR1 MRHNA and CDR2 SNTAGT. The length of the CDR3 is 15 residues. CDR3 nucleotides: TGTGCCAGCAGTTCCCAGGGCTCCCATAATTCACCCCTCCACTTT. It yields the protein CASSSQGSHNSPLHF.